The 30 T cell receptor beta chains below were found in one sample sequenced in a study of naive and memory T cell subsets. The beta constant-region primer was an equimolar mix of two oligonucleotides covering TRBC1 and TRBC2. Using its own MiXCR run on the UMI-ligation and nested PCR reads, TCRdb lists one record per CDR3 protein. The sample consists of 32,000 or so distinct CDR3 sequences, roughly 13% of them appearing once. Input material: effector memory CD4+ T cells from blood. Subset noted: effector memory, CD45RA- CD27-. Receptors were obtained from a human donor in good health.

This clonotype turned up a few times. This chain links TRBV28 with TRBJ1-2, with TRBD1 identical over 8 bases. Germline lookup yields CDR1 MDHEN and CDR2 SYDVKM. The CDR3 loop spans 15 amino acids. Losses at the gene ends were 5 bases for V and 3 bases for J; bases not matched to a gene: 8. The CDR3 is CASSTQGAEDYGYTF. Written as DNA, the CDR3 is TGTGCCAGCAGTACTCAGGGGGCGGAGGACTATGGCTACACCTTC.

This clonotype has at least ten counts. This chain joins TRBV27 and TRBJ2-7; D might be TRBD2 (5 bases). Germline CDR1 is MNHEY and CDR2 is SMNVEV (reference sequence). Trimming left V 5 bases short and J 3 bases short, with 17 bases between. The CDR3 is 15 residues long. CDR3 sequence (DNA): TGTGCCAGCAGTATCCCCCGGACGGGGTACTACGAGCAGTACTTC. It translates to CASSIPRTGYYEQYF.

This clonotype has a handful of counts. The rearrangement uses TRBV5-4 and TRBJ2-3; TRBD2 agrees at 8 bases. Unmatched junction bases numbered 12, after V lost 0 bases and J lost 6 bases. From germline, CDR1 is SGHNT and CDR2 YYREEE (reference sequence). The CDR3 runs to 17 residues. The CDR3 loop is CASSLAGGGTRPDTQYF. Here the CDR3 DNA reads TGTGCCAGCAGCTTGGCGGGTGGCGGGACTAGGCCCGATACGCAGTATTTT.

This clonotype appeared a few times. J is TRBJ2-2 and V is TRBV11-3; a weak D match, TRBD1 (6 bases). The CDR3 is 14 residues long. V was cut by 3 bases and J by 6 bases, with 11 bases left in between. Germline V lookup: CDR1 SGHNT, CDR2 YENEEA. CDR3 DNA sequence: TGTGCCAGCAGCTTGCAGGGGTCCGCCGGGGAGCTGTTTTTT. This translates into CASSLQGSAGELFF.

This clonotype was observed many times. The chain carries TRBV28 and TRBJ2-7, with 10 nucleotides matching TRBD2. CDR3 length equals 14 residues. Germline V lookup: CDR1 MDHEN, CDR2 SYDVKM. With V trimmed by 11 bases and J by 5 bases, 12 bases remained unmatched. The CDR3 loop is CAVPSASGSDEQYF. Written as DNA, the CDR3 is TGTGCCGTCCCTTCGGCTAGCGGGAGCGACGAGCAGTACTTC.

The rearrangement joins TRBV14 to TRBJ2-2; 12 nucleotides line up with TRBD2. This CDR3 is 16 amino acids long. V gave up 4 bases and J gave up 7 bases; unmatched junction bases: 7. Germline V CDR1 and CDR2: SGHDN, FVKESK. CDR3 nucleotide sequence: TGTGCCAGCAGCCGCGGACTAGCGGGAATGGGCGGGGAGCTGTTTTTT. This encodes CASSRGLAGMGGELFF.

Many counts were recorded for this clonotype. This chain uses TRBV28 with TRBJ1-6; 9 bases line up with TRBD1. The CDR3 sequence is 14 residues long. The ends lost 6 bases at V and 5 bases at J; junction bases unmatched: 2. Germline V gives CDR1 MDHEN, CDR2 SYDVKM. The CDR3 is CASRWTGDNSPLHF. The CDR3 DNA follows: TGTGCCAGCAGGTGGACAGGGGATAATTCACCCCTCCACTTT. The whole variable domain, remainder taken from reference TRBV28 and TRBJ1-6, is DVKVTQSSRYLVKRTGEKVFLECVQDMDHENMFWYRQDPGLGLRLIYFSYDVKMKEKGDIPEGYSVSREKKERFSLILESASTNQTSMYLCASRWTGDNSPLHFGNGTRLTVT.

The chain couples TRBV28 to TRBJ2-7; 8 bases align to TRBD2. CDR1 is MDHEN, CDR2 SYDVKM, per germline. The CDR3 is made up of 16 amino acids. With 7 bases clipped from V and 2 bases from J, the junction kept 13 bases outside the gene matches. The CDR3 nucleotides are TGTGCCAGCACCGGATCTGACAGCGGGAGCACCTACGAGCAGTACTTC. Translated: CASTGSDSGSTYEQYF.

This clonotype was seen ten or more times. This rearrangement joins TRBV30 to TRBJ2-1; 12 bases map to TRBD2. Germline V CDR1 and CDR2: GTSNPN, SVGIG (reference sequence). V trimming: 3 bases; J trimming: 3 bases; junction bases outside the gene matches: 3. The CDR3 covers 15 residues. CDR3 bases: TGTGCCTGGAGACAGACTAGCGGGAGCTACAATGAGCAGTTCTTC. It yields the protein CAWRQTSGSYNEQFF.

This clonotype showed up just a few times. This chain links TRBV20-1 with TRBJ2-5; 11 bases are shared with TRBD1. There are 14 residues in the CDR3. After removal of 6 bases from V and 1 base from J, the junction contained 4 bases not matched to a gene. Germline V CDR1 and CDR2: DFQATT, SNEGSKA (reference sequence). The chain's CDR3 is CSATGQGGQETQYF. The CDR3 nucleotides are TGCAGTGCCACGGGACAGGGGGGCCAAGAGACCCAGTACTTC.

This clonotype came up many times. This chain connects TRBV10-3 to TRBJ2-6, with unresolved D. Trimming took off 6 bases at V and 0 bases at J, with 15 bases between the two ends. Germline lookup yields CDR1 ENHRY and CDR2 SYGVKD. The CDR3 has 17 amino acids. CDR3 in amino acids: CAIRGRAGSSGANVLTF. The CDR3 DNA reads as TGTGCCATCAGGGGTCGGGCAGGTAGCTCTGGGGCCAACGTCCTGACTTTC.

This clonotype was detected ten times or more. The rearrangement joins TRBV5-1 to TRBJ1-5, with D possibly matching TRBD1 (5 bases). The CDR3 runs to 14 residues. Germline loops: CDR1 SGHRS, CDR2 YFSETQ. Trimming left V 4 bases short and J 2 bases short, with 10 bases between. The CDR3 here is CASSPGSGNQPQHF. For the CDR3, the DNA is TGCGCCAGCAGCCCAGGGAGCGGCAATCAGCCCCAGCATTTT. Using reference TRBV5-1 and TRBJ1-5 for the parts outside the CDR3, the full variable domain is KAGVTQTPRYLIKTRGQQVTLSCSPISGHRSVSWYQQTPGQGLQFLFEYFSETQRNKGNFPGRFSGRQFSNSRSEMNVSTLELGDSALYLCASSPGSGNQPQHFGDGTRLSIL.

The table lists this clonotype with a few counts. The chain uses TRBV2 and TRBJ2-1; 11 positions match TRBD1. V lost 5 bases, J lost 0 bases, and 6 bases stayed unmatched. Germline V gene lookup returns CDR1 SNHLY and CDR2 FYNNEI. CDR3 length: 17 residues. The CDR3 is CASSSDRGLLSYNEQFF. Here the CDR3 DNA reads TGTGCCAGCAGTTCGGACAGGGGGCTTCTCTCCTACAATGAGCAGTTCTTC.

This clonotype was observed a handful of times. This chain joins TRBV7-2 and TRBJ2-1, with 10 nucleotides matching TRBD2. The CDR3 length is 16 residues. Trimming cost V 2 bases and J 7 bases; bases outside gene matches: 8. Germline CDR1 and CDR2: SGHTA and FQGNSA. CDR3: CASSLYTSGRGNEQFF. Written as DNA, the CDR3 is TGTGCCAGCAGCTTATATACCAGCGGGAGGGGGAATGAGCAGTTCTTC.

The J gene is TRBJ2-1, the V gene TRBV7-3; D unclear. Germline CDR1 reads SGHTA; CDR2 reads FQGTGA. The germline V and J ends were trimmed by 0 bases and 6 bases, with 12 bases remaining between them. The CDR3 length is 15 residues. In nucleotides, the CDR3 is TGTGCCAGCAGCTTAACGTCAGTCTCGGGCAATGAGCAGTTCTTC. Translated, it gives CASSLTSVSGNEQFF. Supplemented by reference TRBV7-3 and TRBJ2-1, the full variable domain reads GAGVSQTPSNKVTEKGKYVELRCDPISGHTALYWYRQSLGQGPEFLIYFQGTGAADDSGLPNDRFFAVRPEGSVSTLKIQRTERGDSAVYLCASSLTSVSGNEQFFGPGTRLTVL.

The gene calls are TRBV10-3 and TRBJ2-1; 7 bases map to TRBD2. Germline V gives CDR1 ENHRY, CDR2 SYGVKD. There are 16 residues in the CDR3. V shed 6 bases, J shed 2 bases, and the junction held 10 bases outside the gene matches. The CDR3 region is CAISPRGGSAYNEQFF. CDR3 bases: TGTGCCATCAGCCCCCGGGGAGGGAGTGCCTACAATGAGCAGTTCTTC.

This clonotype has at least ten counts. J is TRBJ2-2 and V is TRBV11-2, with D possibly matching TRBD1 (6 bases). V lost 5 bases to trimming and J lost 4 bases, with 14 bases between them. The CDR3 contains 15 residues. Germline assignment: CDR1 SGHAT and CDR2 FQNNGV. The CDR3 region has the DNA TGTGCCAGCAGCAGAGCGACAGGCGGCACCGGGGAGCTGTTTTTT. Its translation is CASSRATGGTGELFF.

The J gene is TRBJ2-7, the V gene TRBV3-1; possibly TRBD1 for D (7 bases). Germline lookup yields CDR1 LGHDT and CDR2 YNNKEL (reference sequence). The CDR3 extends over 13 amino acids. V gave up 1 base and J gave up 7 bases, with 11 bases separating them. CDR3 bases: TGTGCCAGCAGCCAAGGGCAGGGGGGTGAGCAGTACTTC. Protein: CASSQGQGGEQYF.

The CDR3: CASSLTGWGNTEAFF. In DNA form, the CDR3 reads TGTGCCAGTAGTCTAACAGGGTGGGGGAACACTGAAGCTTTCTTT. The V call is TRBV19, the J call TRBJ1-1; D is possibly TRBD1 (6 bases). Germline assignment: CDR1 LNHDA and CDR2 SQIVND (reference sequence). The V end was cut by 5 bases, the J end by 1 base, with 14 bases between. The CDR3 runs 15 residues.

This clonotype was seen ten or more times. This chain connects TRBV5-1 to TRBJ2-7; TRBD1 matches 8 bases. The V gene's germline CDR1 is SGHRS and CDR2 YFSETQ. The CDR3 is 16 residues long. The ends lost 4 bases at V and 5 bases at J; junction bases unmatched: 14. The CDR3 sequence: CASSPLAGGSGNEQYF. CDR3 bases: TGCGCCAGCAGCCCATTGGCAGGGGGCTCTGGAAACGAGCAGTACTTC.

The sample holds a few counts of this clonotype. The chain recombines TRBV7-2 with TRBJ2-3, with 15 bases fitting TRBD2. CDR1 is SGHTA and CDR2 is FQGNSA in the germline V gene. The CDR3 runs to 17 residues. With 5 bases clipped from V and 6 bases from J, the junction kept 9 bases outside the gene matches. Written as DNA, the CDR3 is TGTGCCAGCAGCGTTGGACTAGCGGGAGGGCCTTGGGATACGCAGTATTTT. Protein: CASSVGLAGGPWDTQYF.

At least ten counts were recorded for this clonotype. The rearrangement uses TRBV19 and TRBJ1-5; a possible D gene is TRBD1 (5 bases). Germline V CDR1 and CDR2: LNHDA, SQIVND (reference sequence). The CDR3 consists of 14 residues. The ends were cut back, 4 bases at V and 2 bases at J, with 9 bases in the middle. CDR3 loop: CASSRGDRNQPQHF. CDR3 sequence (DNA): TGTGCCAGTAGTAGGGGGGACCGCAATCAGCCCCAGCATTTT. Variable domain in full (rest from reference TRBV19 and TRBJ1-5): DGGITQSPKYLFRKEGQNVTLSCEQNLNHDAMYWYRQDPGQGLRLIYYSQIVNDFQKGDIAEGYSVSREKKESFPLTVTSAQKNPTAFYLCASSRGDRNQPQHFGDGTRLSIL.

This clonotype was counted between two and nine times. This chain links TRBV3-1 with TRBJ2-1, with a tentative D call TRBD2 (6 bases). Germline V gene lookup returns CDR1 LGHDT and CDR2 YNNKEL (reference sequence). CDR3 length equals 16 residues. Trimming took 2 bases from V and 6 from J, leaving 17 bases between them. CDR3 sequence: CASSQTGVGSGNEQFF. The CDR3 DNA sequence: TGTGCCAGCAGCCAAACTGGTGTCGGGAGCGGCAATGAGCAGTTCTTC.

This clonotype was picked up a small number of times. The V gene is TRBV4-1, the J gene TRBJ2-1, with a tentative D call TRBD2 (5 bases). The ends were cut back, 1 base at V and 3 bases at J, with 13 bases in the middle. This CDR3 is built from 16 residues. Germline CDR1 and CDR2: MGHRA and YSYEKL. As DNA, the CDR3 is TGCGCCAGCAGCCAAGGCTCCGACGGGAACTACAATGAGCAGTTCTTC. Translation gives CASSQGSDGNYNEQFF.

V usage is TRBV6-6 and J usage is TRBJ2-1; the match to TRBD2 covers 13 bases. Germline V gene data show CDR1 as MNHNY and CDR2 as SVGAGI (reference sequence). The CDR3 sequence is 17 residues long. V shed 5 bases and J 5 bases; nucleotides not matched to a gene: 9. CDR3 in DNA: TGTGCCAGCAGTCGACCTAGGGGACTAGCGGGGAACAATGAGCAGTTCTTC. This gives the protein CASSRPRGLAGNNEQFF.

This clonotype is medium-sized within its sample. The chain links TRBV29-1 to TRBJ2-3; unclear D gene. CDR1 is SQVTM, CDR2 ANQGSEA, per germline. The V end lost 3 bases, the J end lost 6 bases, and 7 bases lay between the germline ends. The CDR3 covers 11 residues. CDR3 sequence (DNA): TGCAGCGTTGAGCCCATGGATACGCAGTATTTT. This translates into CSVEPMDTQYF.

Ten or more counts support this clonotype. V is TRBV12-3 or TRBV12-4 and J is TRBJ2-5; no definite D call. V was trimmed by 3 bases and J by 2 bases, leaving 10 bases between them. The CDR3 runs 14 residues. The CDR3 sequence: CASSFPETQETQYF. As DNA, the CDR3 is TGTGCCAGCAGTTTCCCCGAGACACAAGAGACCCAGTACTTC.

The CDR3 protein is CASSQSLVSYEQYF. The CDR3 nucleotides read TGCGCCAGCAGCCAGTCCTTAGTCTCCTACGAGCAGTACTTC. V and J are TRBV4-1 and TRBJ2-7; D gene unclear. The germline CDR1 and CDR2 sequences are MGHRA and YSYEKL. Trimming shortened V by 3 bases and J by 0 bases, and 9 bases separated the two germline ends. The CDR3 is made up of 14 amino acids.

This clonotype was seen many times. The V call is TRBV2, the J call TRBJ2-5; no clear D gene. The V gene lost 4 bases and the J gene lost 1 base, with 7 bases spanning the gap. This CDR3 has 13 residues. Germline assignment: CDR1 SNHLY and CDR2 FYNNEI. The CDR3, as DNA: TGTGCCAGCAGTGGGAACACCCAAGAGACCCAGTACTTC. Its protein product is CASSGNTQETQYF.

This clonotype was counted a few times. V gene TRBV2 combines with J gene TRBJ1-4, with unresolved D. This CDR3 comprises 14 residues. V shed 1 base and J shed 8 bases, with 11 bases lying between them. Germline values: CDR1 SNHLY, CDR2 FYNNEI. The CDR3 nucleotides are TGTGCCAGCAGTGAAGGGCGGGGAGGAGAAAAACTGTTTTTT. It translates to CASSEGRGGEKLFF.